Presented here are 19 T cell receptor beta chains from one specimen sequenced in a study of T cells after yellow fever vaccination. TCRdb re-called the 5' RACE reads with MiXCR, one entry per CDR3 protein. There are 500,000 to 650,000 distinct CDR3 sequences in the sample; approximately 13% occur only once, and about 15% lies in the top ten. The specimen was PBMCs, collected on the day of the yellow fever booster vaccination. The receptors were sampled from a young man who received the YFV17D yellow fever vaccine.

The genes are TRBV19 and TRBJ2-3; 9 bases match TRBD2. Germline V CDR1 and CDR2: LNHDA, SQIVND (reference sequence). The CDR3 has 17 residues. J lost 3 bases, V lost 3 bases, and 10 bases had no gene match. The CDR3 DNA follows: TGTGCCAGTAGTATCCGGCTAGCGGGATTTAGGACAGATACGCAGTATTTT. As protein: CASSIRLAGFRTDTQYF.

The chain is built from TRBV15 and TRBJ2-1; 9 bases align to TRBD2. This CDR3 region has 15 residues. In germline, CDR1 is LNHNV, CDR2 YYDKDF (reference sequence). V gave up 1 base and J gave up 7 bases; unmatched junction bases: 5. CDR3 region: CATSRVGSGRNEQFF. The DNA for the CDR3 is TGTGCCACCAGCAGAGTCGGTAGCGGGAGAAATGAGCAGTTCTTC.

This clonotype was counted between two and nine times. The V and J genes are TRBV5-5 and TRBJ2-7; D may be TRBD1 (5 bases). This CDR3 is 16 amino acids long. V lost 4 bases and J lost 5, with 22 bases in between. Germline CDR1 reads SGHKS; CDR2 reads YYEKEE (reference sequence). The CDR3 DNA reads as TGTGCCAGCAGCCTCGTGGGGCTGCCCACCACCCACGAGCAGTACTTC. It specifies CASSLVGLPTTHEQYF.

In this sample, this clonotype turned up a few times. This CDR3 reads CSARDLANTEAFF. CDR3 DNA: TGCAGTGCTAGAGATCTGGCTAACACTGAAGCTTTCTTT. The rearrangement uses TRBV20-1 and TRBJ1-1; no firm D call. The germline CDR1 and CDR2 sequences are DFQATT and SNEGSKA (reference sequence). The CDR3 consists of 13 residues. V shed 0 bases and J shed 2 bases, with 7 bases lying between them.

The sample holds a few counts of this clonotype. The rearrangement links TRBV14 to TRBJ2-2, with 10 bases lining up with TRBD2. The CDR3 is 18 residues long. The J segment lost 4 bases and the V segment lost 1 base, leaving 9 bases of the junction unmatched. Germline CDR1 reads SGHDN; CDR2 reads FVKESK. CDR3 sequence (DNA): TGTGCCAGCAGCCAAGGTGCTAGCGGGAGTTCGGGCACCGGGGAGCTGTTTTTT. This codes for CASSQGASGSSGTGELFF.

The chain links TRBV14 to TRBJ2-1, with a weak D call TRBD2 (6 bases). This CDR3 is built from 18 residues. With 1 base removed from V and 3 bases from J, the gap between germline ends came to 19 bases. The germline V gene has CDR1 SGHDN and CDR2 FVKESK. The CDR3 spells CASSQGLEETRIYNEQFF. As DNA, the CDR3 is TGTGCCAGCAGCCAAGGGCTGGAGGAGACTAGGATCTACAATGAGCAGTTCTTC.

The rearrangement joins TRBV28 to TRBJ2-4; 14 positions match TRBD2. CDR1 is MDHEN and CDR2 is SYDVKM in the germline V gene. V lost 4 bases to trimming and J lost 9 bases; unmatched junction nucleotides: 8. There are 16 residues in the CDR3. In DNA form, the CDR3 reads TGTGCCAGCAGTTCGGGACTAGCGGGAGAATCAGGCATTCAGTACTTC. Its protein is CASSSGLAGESGIQYF. Using reference TRBV28 and TRBJ2-4 for the parts outside the CDR3, the full variable domain is DVKVTQSSRYLVKRTGEKVFLECVQDMDHENMFWYRQDPGLGLRLIYFSYDVKMKEKGDIPEGYSVSREKKERFSLILESASTNQTSMYLCASSSGLAGESGIQYFGAGTRLSVL.

The chain links TRBV29-1 to TRBJ2-6, with TRBD1 identical over 9 bases. The CDR3 sequence is 16 residues long. Germline values: CDR1 SQVTM, CDR2 ANQGSEA. V dropped 6 bases and J dropped 0; count of bases not matched to a gene: 6. This CDR3 reads CSVAGQGFSGANVLTF. The CDR3 DNA sequence: TGCAGCGTGGCGGGACAGGGTTTCTCTGGGGCCAACGTCCTGACTTTC.

Ten or more counts support this clonotype. V is TRBV5-1 and J is TRBJ2-5; D is possibly TRBD2 (6 bases). Germline CDR1 is SGHRS and CDR2 is YFSETQ. Trimming took off 0 bases at V and 5 bases at J, with 11 bases between the two ends. The CDR3 extends over 14 amino acids. The CDR3 nucleotides are TGCGCCAGCAGCTTGGATCCGGGGGTTGAGACCCAGTACTTC. Its protein is CASSLDPGVETQYF.

This clonotype has only a few counts. The chain links TRBV6-5 to TRBJ1-2; maybe TRBD1 (5 bases). CDR3 length equals 15 residues. V was cut by 0 bases and J by 0 bases, with 8 bases left in between. Germline CDR1 MNHEY, CDR2 SVGAGI. This CDR3 is CASSYSDSSNYGYTF. In nucleotides, the CDR3 is TGTGCCAGCAGTTACTCCGACAGTTCTAACTATGGCTACACCTTC.

V and J are TRBV9 and TRBJ2-3, with 7 bases identical to TRBD1. The germline gives CDR1 SGDLS, CDR2 YYNGEE. The CDR3 loop spans 14 amino acids. V lost 4 bases and J lost 5; bases outside the gene matches: 7. Written as DNA, the CDR3 is TGTGCCAGCAGCCGATCGACAGGGATAGATACGCAGTATTTT. It is translated as CASSRSTGIDTQYF.

The sample holds a few counts of this clonotype. The chain carries TRBV20-1 and TRBJ2-1; D unclear. V was trimmed by 3 bases and J by 9 bases, leaving 18 bases between them. CDR1 and CDR2 (germline): DFQATT, SNEGSKA (reference sequence). The CDR3 is 14 amino acids. CDR3: CSARTSSLQSEQFF. The CDR3 DNA follows: TGCAGTGCTAGGACCTCTTCCCTGCAAAGTGAGCAGTTCTTC.

This clonotype was detected many times. The rearrangement uses TRBV4-3 and TRBJ2-3, with D uncertain. The CDR3 loop spans 15 amino acids. The germline V gene encodes CDR1 LGHNA and CDR2 YSLEER. Trimming left V 5 bases short and J 0 bases short, with 12 bases between. CDR3 amino acids: CASSYGLSSTDTQYF. The CDR3 DNA reads as TGCGCCAGCAGCTACGGGTTATCTAGCACAGATACGCAGTATTTT.

The chain couples TRBV27 to TRBJ2-5, with 7 nucleotides matching TRBD1. This CDR3 is 16 amino acids long. J lost 0 bases, V lost 4 bases, and 8 bases had no gene match. Germline V gene data show CDR1 as MNHEY and CDR2 as SMNVEV (reference sequence). The CDR3 reads CASSSPTGRYQETQYF. The CDR3 DNA is TGTGCCAGCAGTTCACCGACAGGGCGGTACCAAGAGACCCAGTACTTC.

The CDR3 protein is CATSETGYEQYF. The DNA for the CDR3 is TGTGCCACCAGTGAGACAGGGTACGAGCAGTACTTC. This rearrangement joins TRBV24-1 to TRBJ2-7; TRBD1 matches 7 bases. The V segment lost 4 bases and the J segment 4 bases; nucleotides outside the gene matches: 0. Germline values: CDR1 KGHDR, CDR2 SFDVKD. CDR3 length equals 12 residues.

J is TRBJ2-1 and V is TRBV7-3, with 9 bases aligning to TRBD2. CDR3 length equals 18 residues. The J segment lost 4 bases and the V segment lost 4 bases, leaving 14 bases of the junction unmatched. The germline gives CDR1 SGHTA, CDR2 FQGTGA. CDR3 DNA: TGTGCCAGCAGCTCCATCCCAAACCTAGCGGGGAGGTACAATGAGCAGTTCTTC. It translates to CASSSIPNLAGRYNEQFF.

This clonotype was counted between two and nine times. This chain uses TRBV7-2 with TRBJ2-2; 8 positions agree with TRBD1. The CDR3 has 15 amino acids. Per the germline V gene, CDR1 is SGHTA and CDR2 is FQGNSA. The ends lost 2 bases at V and 4 bases at J; junction bases unmatched: 3. CDR3 protein: CASSLFTGGTGELFF. The CDR3 nucleotides read TGTGCCAGCAGCTTATTCACAGGGGGCACCGGGGAGCTGTTTTTT.

The chain employs TRBV6-5 and TRBJ2-2; D not certain. The CDR3 consists of 14 residues. Germline loops: CDR1 MNHEY, CDR2 SVGAGI. V was clipped by 4 bases and J by 4 bases, with 10 bases between them. Here the CDR3 DNA reads TGTGCCAGCAGTTCCGGTCCCGTCACCGGGGAGCTGTTTTTT. This translates into CASSSGPVTGELFF.

This clonotype has just a few counts. The chain couples TRBV3-1 to TRBJ2-7, with TRBD2 matching 11 bases. Germline-derived CDR1 and CDR2 are LGHDT and YNNKEL (reference sequence). The ends lost 3 bases at V and 0 bases at J; junction bases unmatched: 10. The CDR3 is made up of 18 amino acids. The chain's CDR3 is CASSHETSGRTSSYEQYF. The DNA of the CDR3 is TGTGCCAGCAGCCACGAAACTAGCGGGAGAACCAGCTCCTACGAGCAGTACTTC.